This T cell receptor (beta chain) was sequenced in a study of siplizumab effects on memory and regulatory T cells. Study results and limitations: The study did not confirm that proliferating Tregs from siplizumab cultures were suppressive.

Coculture of mixed lymphocyte reaction cells was performed at 37°C for 5 to 7 days. TCRdb's table, derived via immunoSEQ multiplex PCR, lists solely in-frame clones and lacks some. The table records approximately 13,000 clones, almost 40% of them present only once. This CDR3 has 13 amino acids. Germline assignment: CDR1 ENHRY and CDR2 SYGVKD. V lost 7 bases and J lost 0, with 7 bases in between. This clone was observed a handful of times. The antigen is unknown. The V and J genes are TRBV10-3 and TRBJ1-3; D is ambiguous. The sequence derives from a human donor in good health; the cells came from an allogeneic mixed lymphocyte reaction. Material for sequencing was CFSE-low (dividing) CD8+ T cells sorted from an allogeneic mixed lymphocyte reaction. Written as DNA, the CDR3 is TGTGCCATCATGGAAAGCTCTGGAAACACCATATATTTT. This codes for CAIMESSGNTIYF.